Below are 7 T cell receptor beta chains sequenced from a single sample in a study of vaccination and CD4 T cells after COVID-19 (dated by TCRdb to 2021 to 2024). These receptors' targets are unknown. Library preparation was by PCR. Instrument on record: Illumina iSeq 100. DNA from cultured CD4+ T cells underwent TCR sequencing with the Oncomine TCR Beta short-read assay at the Johns Hopkins FTIC core. TCRdb itself trimmed the public reads at Q25 with fastp, ran MiXCR and retained productive beta chains. CDR3 protein sequences are deduplicated, and each keeps its most common genes and DNA. For this sample the table gives 6,500 to 10,000 distinct CDR3 sequences, of which 40% to 60% were detected only once. Approximately 15% of the sample belongs to the ten largest clones. The treatment or condition label corresponds to: roughly ten-day PBMC culture with coronavirus spike peptide pools or control peptides (ViraFEST assay). CD4+ T cells from unexposed donors were collected before the COVID-19 pandemic (2011-2018).

The sequenced sample consisted of CD4+ T cells from blood, cultured in vitro. The source of these receptors is a human donor in good health.

This rearrangement joins TRBV19 to TRBJ2-3; D not certain. This CDR3 is built from 16 residues. V was shortened by 4 bases and J by 1 base, with 15 bases between the two germline ends. Germline CDR1 reads LNHDA; CDR2 reads SQIVND (reference sequence). CDR3 sequence reads: CASSSAVVARTDTQYF. The DNA of the CDR3 is TGTGCCAGTAGTAGCGCCGTTGTCGCGCGCACAGATACGCAGTATTTT.

The chain carries TRBV12-3 or TRBV12-4 and TRBJ1-5; possibly TRBD1 for D (6 bases). Deletions cut 5 bases from V and 9 bases from J, with 14 bases between. The CDR3 has 13 residues. CDR3 nucleotide sequence: TGTGCCAGCAGTGCCAGGGGCCGGGGGCCCCAGCATTTT. As protein: CASSARGRGPQHF.

The rearrangement links TRBV6-2 or TRBV6-3 to TRBJ1-1; 7 nucleotides agree with TRBD1. The CDR3 consists of 15 residues. J lost 10 bases, V lost 6 bases, and 17 bases had no gene match. From germline, CDR1 is MNHEY and CDR2 SVGEGT. CDR3 sequence: CASRKHLDRALGAFF. Here the CDR3 DNA reads TGTGCCAGCAGGAAACACCTCGACAGGGCGTTAGGAGCTTTCTTT.

V usage is TRBV6-1 and J usage is TRBJ2-5, with 8 bases identical to TRBD1. This CDR3 comprises 17 residues. J gave up 0 bases and V 6 bases, and 12 bases lay outside the gene matches. Germline lookup yields CDR1 MNHNS and CDR2 SASEGT. CDR3 protein: CASRRGTGVGHQETQYF. The CDR3 DNA follows: TGTGCCAGCAGGCGCGGGACAGGCGTCGGCCACCAAGAGACCCAGTACTTC.

The chain carries TRBV12-3 or TRBV12-4 and TRBJ1-5, with D unclear. The CDR3 loop spans 14 amino acids. Trimming took off 3 bases at V and 2 bases at J, with 8 bases between the two ends. The CDR3 DNA reads TGTGCCAGCAGTTTGCAGGCTGGCAATCAGCCCCAGCATTTT. This translates into CASSLQAGNQPQHF.

The V and J genes are TRBV7-8 and TRBJ2-2; 7 positions agree with TRBD2. Unmatched junction bases numbered 8, after V lost 5 bases and J lost 2 bases. CDR3 length: 16 residues. Germline CDR1 reads SGHVS; CDR2 reads FQNEAQ. The CDR3 is CASSPLAGVNTGELFF. The DNA of the CDR3 is TGTGCCAGCAGCCCCCTGGCGGGGGTTAACACCGGGGAGCTGTTTTTT.

The gene calls are TRBV15 and TRBJ2-4; D might be TRBD2 (5 bases). Germline V gene lookup returns CDR1 LNHNV and CDR2 YYDKDF (reference sequence). With 7 bases removed from V and 3 bases from J, the gap between germline ends came to 16 bases. The CDR3 sequence is 15 residues long. The CDR3 here is CATTDGRGDKNIQYF. CDR3 nucleotide sequence: TGTGCCACCACCGACGGACGGGGAGACAAAAACATTCAGTACTTC.